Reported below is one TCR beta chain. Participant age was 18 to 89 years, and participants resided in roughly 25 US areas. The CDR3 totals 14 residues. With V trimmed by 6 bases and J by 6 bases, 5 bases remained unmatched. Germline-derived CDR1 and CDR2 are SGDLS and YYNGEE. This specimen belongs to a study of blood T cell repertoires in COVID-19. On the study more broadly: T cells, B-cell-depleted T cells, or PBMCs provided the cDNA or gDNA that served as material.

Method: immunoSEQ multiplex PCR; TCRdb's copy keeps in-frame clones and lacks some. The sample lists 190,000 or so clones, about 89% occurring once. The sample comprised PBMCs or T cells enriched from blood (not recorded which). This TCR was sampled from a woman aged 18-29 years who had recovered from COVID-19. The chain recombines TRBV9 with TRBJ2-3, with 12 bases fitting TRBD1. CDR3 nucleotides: TGTGCCAGCAAAGAGGGACAGGGGGCGGATACGCAGTATTTT. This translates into CASKEGQGADTQYF.